These T cell receptor beta chains were read from a single sample in a study of cytomegalovirus exposure and HLA in healthy donors. Profiled with immunoSEQ multiplex PCR; TCRdb holds only in-frame clones, not every one. This sample has 200,000 or so clones; 65% to 80% occur once, and the top ten carry 0.22%. Specimen: PBMCs. These receptors were obtained from a girl aged 2 to 10 in good health and CMV-seronegative. Both conserved end residues are part of each CDR3. The order of the fields is V gene, clone size, D gene, J gene, CDR3 DNA, CDR3 protein. A D gene is named only where the DNA matches it firmly. Clone size is shown for a subset of rows, as once, few, many or a class of expanded clone.

>TRBV4-2|.|TRBD2|TRBJ2-1
TGTGCCAGCAGCCAAGATTGGTCAGCGGGAGGCACATCCTACAATGAGCAGTTCTTC
CASSQDWSAGGTSYNEQFF
>TRBV6-1|few|TRBD1|TRBJ1-4
TGTGCCAGCAGTGAAGATCGACAGGGTGCAACTAATGAAAAACTGTTTTTT
CASSEDRQGATNEKLFF
>TRBV9|.|.|TRBJ2-5
TGTGCCAGCAGCCGCGGGACTTTAGAAGAGACCCAGTACTTC
CASSRGTLEETQYF
>TRBV4-1|.|TRBD2|TRBJ2-5
TGCGCCAGCAGCCAGAAGACCTTAAGCGGGGCCCAAGAGACCCAGTACTTC
CASSQKTLSGAQETQYF
>TRBV9|.|TRBD1|TRBJ2-5
TGTGCCAGCAGCGTGACCTGGGACAGGCAAGAGACCCAGTACTTC
CASSVTWDRQETQYF
>TRBV2|.|.|TRBJ1-5
TGTGCCAGCAGTCCCGAGGGTAGCAATCAGCCCCAGCATTTT
CASSPEGSNQPQHF
>TRBV11-2|.|.|TRBJ1-1
TGTGCCAGCAGCTTAGACAGGGCTGCAATCTCAGCTTTCTTT
CASSLDRAAISAFF
>TRBV29-1|.|.|TRBJ1-4
TGCAGCGCGGTAGAAGGCGGTGAAAAACTGTTTTTT
CSAVEGGEKLFF
>TRBV6-4|.|.|TRBJ2-3
TGTGCCAGCAGTTACCTAGCGCACACAGATACGCAGTATTTT
CASSYLAHTDTQYF
>TRBV27|once|.|TRBJ1-6
TGTGCCAGCAGGATTGGCGGGGGGCAGAGCTCCTATAATTCACCCCTCCACTTT
CASRIGGGQSSYNSPLHF
>TRBV10-1|.|.|TRBJ1-3
TGCGCCAGCACGGGGGACTCTGGAAACACCATATATTTT
CASTGDSGNTIYF
>TRBV4-1|.|.|TRBJ2-7
TGCGCCAGCAGCCTGGACCCGACAGGTTCCTACGAGCAGTACTTC
CASSLDPTGSYEQYF
>TRBV19|.|.|TRBJ1-5
TGTGCCAGTAGTATTGGGGCAGGGGAATTCCAGCCCCAGCATTTT
CASSIGAGEFQPQHF